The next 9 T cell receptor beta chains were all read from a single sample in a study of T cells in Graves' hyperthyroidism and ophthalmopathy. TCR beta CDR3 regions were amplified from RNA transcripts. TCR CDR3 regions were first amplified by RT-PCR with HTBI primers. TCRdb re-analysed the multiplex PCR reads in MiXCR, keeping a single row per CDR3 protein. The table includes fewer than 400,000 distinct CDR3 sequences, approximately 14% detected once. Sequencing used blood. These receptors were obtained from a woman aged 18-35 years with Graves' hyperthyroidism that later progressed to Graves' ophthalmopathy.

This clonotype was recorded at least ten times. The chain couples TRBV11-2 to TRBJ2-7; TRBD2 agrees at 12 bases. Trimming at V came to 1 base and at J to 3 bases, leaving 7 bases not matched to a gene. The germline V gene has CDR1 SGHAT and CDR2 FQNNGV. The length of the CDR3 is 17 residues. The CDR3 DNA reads TGTGCCAGCAGCTTAGGGACTAGCGGGAAGAACATCTACGAGCAGTACTTC. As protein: CASSLGTSGKNIYEQYF.

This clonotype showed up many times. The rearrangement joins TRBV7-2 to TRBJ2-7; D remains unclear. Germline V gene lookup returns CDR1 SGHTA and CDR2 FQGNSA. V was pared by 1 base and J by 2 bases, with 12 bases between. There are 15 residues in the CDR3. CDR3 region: CASSLDDLDPYEQYF. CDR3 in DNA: TGTGCCAGCAGCTTAGACGATCTAGATCCCTACGAGCAGTACTTC.

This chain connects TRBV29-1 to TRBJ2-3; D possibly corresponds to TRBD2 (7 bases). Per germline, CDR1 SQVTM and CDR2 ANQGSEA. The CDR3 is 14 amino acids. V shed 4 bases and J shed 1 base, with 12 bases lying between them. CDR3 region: CSVGVGGGTDTQYF. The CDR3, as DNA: TGCAGCGTTGGTGTAGGGGGGGGCACAGATACGCAGTATTTT.

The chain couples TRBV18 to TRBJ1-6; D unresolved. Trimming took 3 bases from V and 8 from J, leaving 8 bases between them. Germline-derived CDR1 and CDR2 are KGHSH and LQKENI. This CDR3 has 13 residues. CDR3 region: CASSPRVDSPLHF. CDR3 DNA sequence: TGTGCCAGCTCACCGAGGGTTGATTCACCCCTCCACTTT.

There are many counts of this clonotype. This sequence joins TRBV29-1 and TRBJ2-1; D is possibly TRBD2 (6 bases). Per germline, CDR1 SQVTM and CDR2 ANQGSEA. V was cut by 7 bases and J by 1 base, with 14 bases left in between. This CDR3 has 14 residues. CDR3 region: CSAGRAGSYNEQFF. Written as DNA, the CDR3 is TGCAGCGCGGGCAGGGCGGGATCCTACAATGAGCAGTTCTTC.

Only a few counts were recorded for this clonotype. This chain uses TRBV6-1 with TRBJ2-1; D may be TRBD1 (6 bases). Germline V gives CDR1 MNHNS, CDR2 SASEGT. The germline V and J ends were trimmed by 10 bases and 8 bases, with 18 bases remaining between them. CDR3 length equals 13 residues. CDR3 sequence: CATLGQSVDEQFF. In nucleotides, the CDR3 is TGTGCCACCTTAGGACAGTCTGTCGATGAGCAGTTCTTC.

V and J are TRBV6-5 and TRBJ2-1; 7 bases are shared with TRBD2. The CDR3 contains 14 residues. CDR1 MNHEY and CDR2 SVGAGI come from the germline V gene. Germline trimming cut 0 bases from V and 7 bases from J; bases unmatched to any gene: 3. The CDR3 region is CASSYSREGNEQFF. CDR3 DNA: TGTGCCAGCAGTTACTCGAGGGAGGGGAATGAGCAGTTCTTC.

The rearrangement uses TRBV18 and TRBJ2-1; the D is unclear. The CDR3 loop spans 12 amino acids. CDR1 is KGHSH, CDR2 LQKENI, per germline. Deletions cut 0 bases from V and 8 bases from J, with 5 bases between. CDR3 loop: CASSPPTYEQFF. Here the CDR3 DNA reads TGTGCCAGCTCACCACCGACGTATGAGCAGTTCTTC.

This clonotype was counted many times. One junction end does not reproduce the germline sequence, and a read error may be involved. CDR3 nucleotide sequence: TGTGCCAGCAGTAACCCCGGGAACCCCTACGGGCAGTACTTC. Translated: CASSNPGNPYGQYF. The rearrangement joins TRBV6-1 to TRBJ2-7, with a possible D match to TRBD2 (5 bases). Germline assignment: CDR1 MNHNS and CDR2 SASEGT. The CDR3 covers 14 residues.